The clone carrying this TCR beta chain was detected only a few times. Its antigen is still unknown. Attached unique molecular identifiers marked individual cDNA molecules. TCRdb reanalysed the 5' RACE reads using MiXCR and keeps one entry per CDR3 protein. The sample lists tens of thousands of distinct CDR3 sequences; approximately 5.3% were seen once. The data were obtained in a study of early T cells in non-severe SARS-CoV-2 infection. The overall study: Sequencing targeted bulk RNA from unsorted whole blood, leaving chains unpaired. The study, taken as a whole, reports: VDJdb matches were skewed toward anti-spike CD8 T cell responses.

Germline trimming cut 0 bases from V and 6 bases from J; bases unmatched to any gene: 4. Looked up from germline, CDR1 is SGDLS and CDR2 is YYNGEE. This CDR3 contains 15 residues. The sample was whole blood. The source of this sequence is an adult who was a healthcare worker with PCR-confirmed SARS-CoV-2 infection or an uninfected control (not recorded which). The chain carries TRBV9 and TRBJ2-3; TRBD2 matches at 10 bases. CDR3 sequence (DNA): TGTGCCAGCAGCGTAGGAGCGGGAGGGCCGGATACGCAGTATTTT. Amino acids: CASSVGAGGPDTQYF.